This T cell receptor beta chain derives from a study of cytomegalovirus exposure and HLA in healthy donors. Overall study context: An earlier analysis identified approximately 120 million unique TCR beta sequences in approximately 190 million T cells. Most donors, 80% to 90% of 398 genotyped, fell in the Caucasian-associated ancestry cluster. Study-wide points: Analyses of presence/absence relied on an assumption of roughly uniform sequencing depth across donors. Excluded: some indistinguishable V segments such as TRBV6-2 and TRBV6-3.

V was trimmed by 5 bases and J by 8 bases, leaving 15 bases between them. The CDR3 runs 13 residues. Germline V gene sequence: CDR1 WSHSY, CDR2 SAAADI. This clone appeared a few times. Its antigen is as yet unknown. It was with 60 Vbeta and 13 Jbeta primers that the PCR ran. The table came from immunoSEQ multiplex PCR; TCRdb's copy has only in-frame clones and leaves some out. Of roughly 100,000 clones listed, about three quarters are singletons. This chain connects TRBV10-2 to TRBJ1-2; no definite D call. Material for sequencing was PBMCs. The receptor was derived from a man aged 40-50 years in good health and CMV-seropositive. The CDR3 DNA reads TGCGCCAGCAGTTCCCAGGCGCTGACGGGCTACACCTTC. Protein product: CASSSQALTGYTF.